These 23 T cell receptor beta chains were sequenced from one sample in a study of T cells in Graves' hyperthyroidism and ophthalmopathy. Authors of the study amplified TCR beta CDR3 regions from RNA transcripts. Researchers ran a first-round RT-PCR on the TCR CDR3 using the HTBI primer set. TCRdb processed the multiplex PCR reads anew with MiXCR; each CDR3 protein has one entry. The data show approximately 600,000 distinct CDR3 sequences, with about 17% seen just once and approximately 3.8% held by the top ten. Sequenced material: blood. The receptor source for this set is a woman between 25 and 40 years old with Graves' hyperthyroidism.

This clonotype was detected once. A much larger clone sits a single nucleotide away, making a read error possible. This rearrangement joins TRBV12-3 or TRBV12-4 to TRBJ2-7; the match to TRBD2 covers 9 bases. This CDR3 has 15 amino acids. In nucleotides, the CDR3 is TGTGCCAACAGTTTAGGCGGGAGGGCCGCCTACGAGCAGTACTTC. Amino acid sequence: CANSLGGRAAYEQYF.

This clonotype came up many times. The rearrangement joins TRBV7-8 to TRBJ2-1; TRBD2 might be the D (5 bases). CDR3 length equals 11 residues. V was pared by 7 bases and J by 10 bases, with 11 bases between. The germline CDR1 and CDR2 sequences are SGHVS and FQNEAQ. CDR3 DNA sequence: TGTGCCAGCAAACGGCGCGGGGAGCAGTTCTTC. Its protein is CASKRRGEQFF.

This clonotype was recorded many times. This chain links TRBV7-2 with TRBJ1-6; D unresolved. V gave up 0 bases and J gave up 9 bases, with 12 bases separating them. The CDR3 loop spans 15 amino acids. Germline lookup yields CDR1 SGHTA and CDR2 FQGNSA. The CDR3 region is CASSLAPSGGSPLHF. The CDR3, as DNA: TGTGCCAGCAGCTTAGCTCCTTCCGGTGGTTCACCCCTCCACTTT.

For this clonotype: A read error is possible here, since a much larger clone lies one base away. The V and J genes are TRBV28 and TRBJ1-2; D remains unclear. The CDR3 loop spans 12 amino acids. Germline lookup yields CDR1 MDHEN and CDR2 SYDVKM. The CDR3 loop reads CASTVDGYGCTF. DNA for the CDR3: TGTGCCAGCACCGTTGACGGCTATGGCTGCACCTTC.

This clonotype was seen repeatedly, ten times or more. The V call is TRBV28, the J call TRBJ2-7; D not certain. V lost 4 bases to trimming and J lost 6 bases, with 13 bases between them. The CDR3 is 13 amino acids. CDR1 is MDHEN and CDR2 is SYDVKM in the germline V gene. This CDR3 is CASSWVRSGEQYF. In nucleotides, the CDR3 is TGTGCCAGCAGTTGGGTACGGTCAGGCGAGCAGTACTTC.

In its sample, this clonotype was seen many times. J is TRBJ2-7 and V is TRBV2; 7 bases agree with TRBD2. J lost 0 bases, V lost 7 bases, and 6 bases had no gene match. The CDR3 spans 14 residues. CDR1 is SNHLY and CDR2 is FYNNEI in the germline V gene. CDR3 region: CASKVSGNSYEQYF. The CDR3 DNA reads TGTGCCAGCAAAGTGAGCGGGAACTCCTACGAGCAGTACTTC. The full variable domain, in which reference TRBV2 and TRBJ2-7 provide the parts outside the CDR3, is EPEVTQTPSHQVTQMGQEVILRCVPISNHLYFYWYRQILGQKVEFLVSFYNNEISEKSEIFDDQFSVERPDGSNFTLKIRSTKLEDSAMYFCASKVSGNSYEQYFGPGTRLTVT.

This clonotype was picked up many times. The chain employs TRBV28 and TRBJ2-7, with 7 bases identical to TRBD1. This CDR3 has 14 residues. CDR1 is MDHEN and CDR2 is SYDVKM in the germline V gene. J gave up 3 bases and V 7 bases, and 9 bases lay outside the gene matches. This CDR3 reads CASNDRESYYEQYF. The CDR3, as DNA: TGTGCCAGCAACGACAGGGAATCCTACTACGAGCAGTACTTC.

This clonotype showed up many times. The V and J genes are TRBV28 and TRBJ1-1; possibly TRBD1 for D (6 bases). Germline CDR1 and CDR2: MDHEN and SYDVKM. V shed 8 bases and J shed 4 bases, with 11 bases lying between them. The CDR3 totals 12 residues. Written as DNA, the CDR3 is TGTGCCAGCCTACAGGGAACCACTGAAGCTTTCTTT. Amino acid sequence: CASLQGTTEAFF.

Only a few counts were recorded for this clonotype. V gene TRBV28 combines with J gene TRBJ1-2; TRBD1 might be the D (6 bases). Germline lookup yields CDR1 MDHEN and CDR2 SYDVKM. The germline V and J ends were trimmed by 3 bases and 4 bases, with 12 bases remaining between them. This CDR3 has 14 amino acids. CDR3 in DNA: TGTGCCAGCAGTTTTACAGGGCGGGGCTATGGCTACACCTTC. Translated, it gives CASSFTGRGYGYTF.

This clonotype has a count of ten or more. V usage is TRBV20-1 and J usage is TRBJ1-1; D remains ambiguous. This CDR3 has 14 amino acids. V was trimmed by 0 bases and J by 1 base, leaving 9 bases between them. Germline CDR1 and CDR2: DFQATT and SNEGSKA (reference sequence). As DNA, the CDR3 is TGCAGTGCTAGAGATCATCGACAGAACACTGAAGCTTTCTTT. It is translated as CSARDHRQNTEAFF.

The chain combines TRBV27 with TRBJ1-5; 7 positions agree with TRBD1. Germline V gene data show CDR1 as MNHEY and CDR2 as SMNVEV (reference sequence). The CDR3 has 15 amino acids. With 10 bases clipped from V and 0 bases from J, the junction kept 9 bases outside the gene matches. The CDR3 is CATADRVLSNQPQHF. CDR3 nucleotide sequence: TGTGCCACCGCCGACAGGGTACTTAGCAATCAGCCCCAGCATTTT.

This clonotype has a count of ten or more. V is TRBV2 and J is TRBJ1-1; a weak D match, TRBD1 (6 bases). V was shortened by 2 bases and J by 4 bases, with 14 bases between the two germline ends. In germline, CDR1 is SNHLY, CDR2 FYNNEI. The CDR3 totals 15 residues. The CDR3 DNA is TGTGCCAGCAGTGAATTTCCAGGGACACTCACTGAAGCTTTCTTT. Translating gives CASSEFPGTLTEAFF.

This clonotype was found many times. The V and J genes are TRBV2 and TRBJ1-1, with D unresolved. Trimming pared 0 bases from V and 5 bases from J, leaving 10 bases between. This CDR3 has 14 amino acids. CDR1 is SNHLY and CDR2 is FYNNEI in the germline V gene. The CDR3 DNA is TGTGCCAGCAGTGAAGCGCTTGAGTGGACTGAAGCTTTCTTT. Translation: CASSEALEWTEAFF.

This clonotype was seen many times. V and J are TRBV28 and TRBJ1-4; D uncertain. Germline V CDR1 and CDR2: MDHEN, SYDVKM. This CDR3 has 13 amino acids. The V end was cut by 2 bases, the J end by 7 bases, with 8 bases between. The chain's CDR3 is CASSLPGREKLFF. The CDR3 DNA reads TGTGCCAGCAGTTTACCCGGACGTGAAAAACTGTTTTTT.

This clonotype was found many times. The chain uses TRBV5-1 and TRBJ2-1; D might be TRBD1 (6 bases). Per germline, CDR1 SGHRS and CDR2 YFSETQ. Trimming took 4 bases from V and 0 from J, leaving 14 bases between them. The CDR3 loop spans 16 amino acids. CDR3 sequence (DNA): TGCGCCAGCAGCCAGGGGTTGTCTGGCTCCTACAATGAGCAGTTCTTC. Its translation: CASSQGLSGSYNEQFF.

This clonotype came up a few times. The chain couples TRBV28 to TRBJ1-5, with 8 nucleotides matching TRBD1. Germline CDR1 and CDR2: MDHEN and SYDVKM. This CDR3 region has 16 residues. The J segment lost 3 bases and the V segment lost 2 bases, leaving 6 bases of the junction unmatched. The CDR3 region has the DNA TGTGCCAGCAGTTTACCGGGACAGGTGATCAATCAGCCCCAGCATTTT. Translated: CASSLPGQVINQPQHF. The full variable domain, completed using reference TRBV28 and TRBJ1-5, is DVKVTQSSRYLVKRTGEKVFLECVQDMDHENMFWYRQDPGLGLRLIYFSYDVKMKEKGDIPEGYSVSREKKERFSLILESASTNQTSMYLCASSLPGQVINQPQHFGDGTRLSIL.

The rearrangement uses TRBV7-3 and TRBJ1-3, with D possibly matching TRBD1 (6 bases). Germline V gene lookup returns CDR1 SGHTA and CDR2 FQGTGA. V dropped 7 bases and J dropped 0 bases, with 10 bases sitting between them. This CDR3 has 14 amino acids. The CDR3 loop is CASTDRYSGNTIYF. The CDR3 DNA follows: TGTGCCAGCACCGACAGGTACTCTGGAAACACCATATATTTT.

This clonotype was observed a few times. This sequence joins TRBV29-1 and TRBJ2-5, with 13 bases that match TRBD2. V shed 3 bases, J shed 4 bases, and the junction held 8 bases outside the gene matches. This CDR3 contains 16 residues. Germline loops: CDR1 SQVTM, CDR2 ANQGSEA. The CDR3 region has the DNA TGCAGCGTTGAGGTCACTAGCGGGAGGGCCGGAGAGACCCAGTACTTC. Translating gives CSVEVTSGRAGETQYF.

Comments on this clonotype: The junction and the germline gene differ at one end; a read error may be behind it. This chain joins TRBV27 and TRBJ1-1; D might be TRBD1 (5 bases). The CDR3 has 15 amino acids. The V gene's germline CDR1 is MNHEY and CDR2 SMNVEV (reference sequence). The CDR3 bases are TGTGCCAGCGGTTTAGGGGTAGGACTGAACACTGAAGCTTTCTTT. This codes for CASGLGVGLNTEAFF.

This chain links TRBV30 with TRBJ2-5; weak D call: TRBD2 (5 bases). There are 11 residues in the CDR3. Trimming stripped 5 bases from V and 10 bases from J, with 14 bases between. Germline loops: CDR1 GTSNPN, CDR2 SVGIG (reference sequence). Here the CDR3 reads CAWGRGRDQYF. The CDR3 bases are TGTGCCTGGGGACGGGGAAGGGACCAGTACTTC.

V is TRBV9 and J is TRBJ2-2, with a weak D call TRBD2 (5 bases). Germline values: CDR1 SGDLS, CDR2 YYNGEE. Between the trimmed V and J ends, which lost 1 base and 5 bases, there was a span of 9 bases. This CDR3 comprises 14 residues. The CDR3 loop reads CASSVNEGTGELFF. DNA of the CDR3: TGTGCCAGCAGCGTAAACGAGGGTACCGGGGAGCTGTTTTTT.

This chain links TRBV24-1 with TRBJ1-2; no reliable D call. The CDR3 is 14 amino acids. V was trimmed by 2 bases and J by 4 bases, leaving 10 bases between them. Germline CDR1 reads KGHDR; CDR2 reads SFDVKD. The CDR3 reads CATSDSRGIYGYTF. CDR3 coding DNA: TGTGCCACCAGTGATTCACGCGGCATCTATGGCTACACCTTC.

A remark on this clonotype: One end of the junction is discordant with germline, which a read error may explain. The CDR3 spells CASSYSFYNEQSF. The CDR3 DNA follows: TGTGCCAGCAGTTACTCCTTTTACAATGAGCAGTCCTTC. The V and J genes are TRBV6-2 or TRBV6-3 and TRBJ2-1; no clear D gene. Germline V CDR1 and CDR2: MNHEY, SVGEGT. This CDR3 region has 13 residues.